A selection of T cell receptor beta chains follows, all from one sample in a study of human T cells and chemical hapten exposure. MiXCR, run by TCRdb on the RACE reads, gives a single entry per CDR3 protein. This sample yields about 78,000 distinct CDR3 sequences, of which 8.5% are seen a single time; about 3% belongs to the top ten. The material was whole blood, obtained in connection with sensitization to the hapten diphenylcyclopropenone (DPC). These receptor sequences come from a woman in her forties or fifties with alopecia areata. Some clones in this sample may be carry-over from other donors' samples. CDR3s include the opening cysteine and the closing phenylalanine or tryptophan. D genes are given only for firm matches. Expanded clones are given a class, and other clones once, few, many or no size at all.

J,size,V,D,CDR3,DNA
TRBJ1-2,many,TRBV29-1,NA,CSVVTPDGGYTF,TGCAGCGTTGTTACCCCAGACGGGGGCTACACCTTC
TRBJ2-7,few,TRBV9,NA,CASSVEGVAYEQYF,TGTGCCAGCAGCGTAGAAGGGGTGGCCTACGAGCAGTACTTC
TRBJ2-3,NA,TRBV24-1,NA,CATSDLFSTDTQYF,TGTGCCACCAGTGACCTTTTTAGCACAGATACGCAGTATTTT
TRBJ2-7,few,TRBV7-9,NA,CASRQQGSDSYEQYF,TGTGCCAGCAGGCAACAGGGCTCCGACTCCTACGAGCAGTACTTC
TRBJ2-7,NA,TRBV20-1,TRBD2,CSAREREHEQYF,TGCAGTGCTAGAGAGCGGGAGCACGAGCAGTACTTC
TRBJ2-7,few,TRBV20-1,TRBD1,CSAFEPRDSSYEQYF,TGCAGTGCTTTTGAACCCCGGGACAGCTCCTACGAGCAGTACTTC
TRBJ1-5,few,TRBV12-3/TRBV12-4,NA,CASTLQGPTTYSNQPQHF,TGTGCCAGCACCCTACAGGGACCTACGACCTATAGCAATCAGCCCCAGCATTTT
TRBJ2-3,NA,TRBV28,NA,CASTGFTDTQYF,TGTGCCAGCACAGGGTTCACAGATACGCAGTATTTT
TRBJ2-3,many,TRBV20-1,NA,CSATDGGTDTQYF,TGCAGTGCTACCGACGGAGGCACAGATACGCAGTATTTT
TRBJ2-5,few,TRBV5-1,NA,CASSFGGQQETQYF,TGCGCCAGCAGCTTCGGTGGACAGCAAGAGACCCAGTACTTC
TRBJ1-2,many,TRBV20-1,NA,CSAVRGAGYYGYTF,TGCAGTGCTGTCCGTGGTGCAGGCTACTATGGCTACACCTTC
TRBJ1-4,few,TRBV15,NA,CATSEQGRNEKLFF,TGTGCCACCAGCGAACAGGGCAGGAATGAAAAACTGTTTTTT
TRBJ1-5,few,TRBV12-5,NA,CASGFNRNQPQHF,TGTGCTAGTGGTTTTAATCGGAATCAGCCCCAGCATTTT
TRBJ2-2,few,TRBV20-1,NA,CSARDLGGTGELFF,TGCAGTGCTAGAGATCTCGGCGGGACCGGGGAGCTGTTTTTT